The source of this T cell receptor (beta chain) is a study of T cell repertoires in cytomegalovirus infection. To note about this clonotype: The antigen is unknown.

MiXCR, applied by TCRdb to the reads, yields one record per CDR3 protein. The repertoire includes 650,000 to 850,000 distinct CDR3 sequences, just under 30% of them detected once, and around 13% sits in the top ten. The trim removed 1 base at V and 7 bases at J, leaving 7 bases unmatched. From germline, CDR1 is LNHNV and CDR2 YYDKDF (reference sequence). The CDR3 runs to 15 residues. The chain employs TRBV15 and TRBJ1-5; 7 bases match TRBD1. The input for sequencing was cultured CD8+ T cells from PBMCs, taken from culture after CMV antigen stimulation. This sequence was found in a human donor in good health (CMV status not recorded). Some clones in this sample may be carry-over from other donors' samples. DNA of the CDR3: TGTGCCACCAGCAGAGGAGGACAGGAGGGACAGCCCCAGCATTTT. Its protein product is CATSRGGQEGQPQHF.